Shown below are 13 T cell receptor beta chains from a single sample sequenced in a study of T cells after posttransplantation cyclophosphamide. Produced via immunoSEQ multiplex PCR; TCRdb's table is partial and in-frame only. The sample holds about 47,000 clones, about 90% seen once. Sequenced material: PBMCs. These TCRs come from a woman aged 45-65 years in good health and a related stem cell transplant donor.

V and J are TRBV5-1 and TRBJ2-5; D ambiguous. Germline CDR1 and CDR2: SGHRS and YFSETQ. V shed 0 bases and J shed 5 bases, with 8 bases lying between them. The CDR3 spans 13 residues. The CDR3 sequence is CASSLDSRETQYF. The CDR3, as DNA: TGCGCCAGCAGCTTGGACAGTAGGGAGACCCAGTACTTC.

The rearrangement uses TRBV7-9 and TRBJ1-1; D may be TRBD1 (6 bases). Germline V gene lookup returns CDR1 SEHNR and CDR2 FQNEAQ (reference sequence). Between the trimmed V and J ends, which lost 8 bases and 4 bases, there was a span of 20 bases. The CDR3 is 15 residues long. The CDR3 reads CASRTGGARGTEAFF. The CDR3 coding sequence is TGTGCCAGCCGAACGGGGGGGGCCAGGGGCACTGAAGCTTTCTTT.

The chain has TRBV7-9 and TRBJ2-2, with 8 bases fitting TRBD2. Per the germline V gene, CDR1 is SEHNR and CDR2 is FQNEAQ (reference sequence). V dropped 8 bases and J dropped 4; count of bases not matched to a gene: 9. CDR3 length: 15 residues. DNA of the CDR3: TGTGCCAGCCCACCCGGACTAGCTATCACCGGGGAGCTGTTTTTT. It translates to CASPPGLAITGELFF. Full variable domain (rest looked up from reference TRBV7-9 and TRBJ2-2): DTGVSQNPRHKITKRGQNVTFRCDPISEHNRLYWYRQTLGQGPEFLTYFQNEAQLEKSRLLSDRFSAERPKGSFSTLEIQRTEQGDSAMYLCASPPGLAITGELFFGEGSRLTVL.

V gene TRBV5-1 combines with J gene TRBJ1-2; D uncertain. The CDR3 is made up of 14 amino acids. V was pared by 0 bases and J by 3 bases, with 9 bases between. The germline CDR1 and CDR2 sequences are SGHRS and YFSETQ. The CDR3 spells CASSLGGVDYGYTF. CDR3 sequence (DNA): TGCGCCAGCAGCTTGGGGGGAGTAGACTATGGCTACACCTTC.

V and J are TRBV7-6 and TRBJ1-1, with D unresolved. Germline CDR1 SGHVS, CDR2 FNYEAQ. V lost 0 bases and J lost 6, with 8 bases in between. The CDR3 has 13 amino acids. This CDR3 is CASSLADGAEAFF. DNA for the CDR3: TGTGCCAGCAGCTTAGCCGACGGGGCTGAAGCTTTCTTT.

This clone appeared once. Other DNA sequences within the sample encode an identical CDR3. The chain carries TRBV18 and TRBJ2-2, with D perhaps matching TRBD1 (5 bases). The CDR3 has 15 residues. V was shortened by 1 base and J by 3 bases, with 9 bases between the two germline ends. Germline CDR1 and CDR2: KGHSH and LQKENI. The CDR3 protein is CASSPRQGDTGELFF. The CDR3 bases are TGTGCCAGCTCACCACGGCAGGGCGACACCGGGGAGCTGTTTTTT.

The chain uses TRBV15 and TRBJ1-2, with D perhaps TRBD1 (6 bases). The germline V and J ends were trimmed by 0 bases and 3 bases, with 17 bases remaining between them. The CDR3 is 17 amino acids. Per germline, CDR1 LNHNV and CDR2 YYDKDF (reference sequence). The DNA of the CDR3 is TGTGCCACCAGCAGAGACCCCACAGGGACGCTGGACTATGGCTACACCTTC. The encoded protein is CATSRDPTGTLDYGYTF.

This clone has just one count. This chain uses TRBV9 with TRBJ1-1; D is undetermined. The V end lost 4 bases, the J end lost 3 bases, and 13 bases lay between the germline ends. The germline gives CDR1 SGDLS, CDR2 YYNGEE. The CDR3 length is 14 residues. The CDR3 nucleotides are TGTGCCAGCAGCACCTGGGCGCAGTACACTGAAGCTTTCTTT. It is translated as CASSTWAQYTEAFF.

The CDR3 loop is CASSPRTGEGQFF. In DNA, the CDR3 is TGTGCCAGCAGCCCCAGAACAGGGGAAGGGCAGTTCTTC. The chain is built from TRBV7-7 and TRBJ2-1; 7 positions match TRBD1. The length of the CDR3 is 13 residues. Germline CDR1 is SSHAT and CDR2 is FNYEAQ (reference sequence). J lost 12 bases, V lost 5 bases, and 10 bases had no gene match.

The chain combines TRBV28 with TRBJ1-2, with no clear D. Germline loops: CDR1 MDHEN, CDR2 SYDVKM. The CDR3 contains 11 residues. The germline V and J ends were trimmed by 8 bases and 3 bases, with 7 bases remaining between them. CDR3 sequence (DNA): TGTGCCAGCGGCCTAGACTATGGCTACACCTTC. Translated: CASGLDYGYTF.

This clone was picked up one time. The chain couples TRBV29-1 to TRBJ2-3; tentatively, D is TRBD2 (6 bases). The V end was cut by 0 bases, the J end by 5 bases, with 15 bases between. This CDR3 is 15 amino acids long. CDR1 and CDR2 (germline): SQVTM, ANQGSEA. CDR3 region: CSVEEGGTLEDTQYF. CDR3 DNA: TGCAGCGTTGAAGAGGGCGGGACGTTGGAAGATACGCAGTATTTT.

CDR3: CASSRGLQETQYF. For the CDR3, the DNA is TGTGCCAGCAGCAGGGGCCTCCAAGAGACCCAGTACTTC. The chain couples TRBV11-2 to TRBJ2-5; TRBD1 is a possible D gene (5 bases). V shed 5 bases and J shed 1 base, with 8 bases lying between them. The CDR3 sequence is 13 residues long. The germline CDR1 and CDR2 sequences are SGHAT and FQNNGV.

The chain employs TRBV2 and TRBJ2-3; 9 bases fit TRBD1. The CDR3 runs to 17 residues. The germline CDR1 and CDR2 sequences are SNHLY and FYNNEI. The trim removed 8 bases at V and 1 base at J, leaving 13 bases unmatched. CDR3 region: CASRFKQGARGTDTQYF. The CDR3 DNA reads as TGTGCCAGCCGATTTAAACAGGGGGCGAGGGGCACAGATACGCAGTATTTT.